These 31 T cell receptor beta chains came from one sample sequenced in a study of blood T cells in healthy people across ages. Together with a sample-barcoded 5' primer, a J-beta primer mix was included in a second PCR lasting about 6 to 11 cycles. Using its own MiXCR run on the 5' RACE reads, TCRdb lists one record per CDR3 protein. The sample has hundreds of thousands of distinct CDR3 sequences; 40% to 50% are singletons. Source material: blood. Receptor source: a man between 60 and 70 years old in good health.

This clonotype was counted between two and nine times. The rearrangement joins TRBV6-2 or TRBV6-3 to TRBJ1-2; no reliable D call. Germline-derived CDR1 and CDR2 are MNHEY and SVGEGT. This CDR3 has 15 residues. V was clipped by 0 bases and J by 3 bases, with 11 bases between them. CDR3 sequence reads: CASSYSLPRDYGYTF. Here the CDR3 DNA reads TGTGCCAGCAGTTACTCTCTTCCCCGCGACTATGGCTACACCTTC.

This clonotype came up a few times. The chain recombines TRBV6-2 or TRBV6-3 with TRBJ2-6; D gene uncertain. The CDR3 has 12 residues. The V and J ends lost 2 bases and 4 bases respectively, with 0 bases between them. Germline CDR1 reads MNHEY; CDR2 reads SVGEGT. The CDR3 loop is CASSYGANVLTF. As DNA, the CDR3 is TGTGCCAGCAGTTACGGGGCCAACGTCCTGACTTTC.

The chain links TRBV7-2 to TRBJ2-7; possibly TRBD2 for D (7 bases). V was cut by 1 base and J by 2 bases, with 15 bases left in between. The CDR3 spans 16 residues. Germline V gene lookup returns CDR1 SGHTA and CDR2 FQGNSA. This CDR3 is CASSLGRRGGAYEQYF. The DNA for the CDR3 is TGTGCCAGCAGCTTAGGACGGAGGGGGGGGGCCTACGAGCAGTACTTC.

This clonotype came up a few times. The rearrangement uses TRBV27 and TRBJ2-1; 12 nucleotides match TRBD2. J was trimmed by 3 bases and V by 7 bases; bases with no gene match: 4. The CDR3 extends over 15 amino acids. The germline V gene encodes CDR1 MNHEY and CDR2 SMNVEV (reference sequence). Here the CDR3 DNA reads TGTGCCAGCACTGAGACTAGCGGGGGCTACAATGAGCAGTTCTTC. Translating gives CASTETSGGYNEQFF.

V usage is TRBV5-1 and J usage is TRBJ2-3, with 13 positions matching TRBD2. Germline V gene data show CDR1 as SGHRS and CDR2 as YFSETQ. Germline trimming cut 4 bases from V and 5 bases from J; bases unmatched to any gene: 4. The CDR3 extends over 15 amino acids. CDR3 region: CASSTSGGAQDTQYF. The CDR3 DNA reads TGCGCCAGCAGCACTAGCGGGGGGGCCCAAGATACGCAGTATTTT.

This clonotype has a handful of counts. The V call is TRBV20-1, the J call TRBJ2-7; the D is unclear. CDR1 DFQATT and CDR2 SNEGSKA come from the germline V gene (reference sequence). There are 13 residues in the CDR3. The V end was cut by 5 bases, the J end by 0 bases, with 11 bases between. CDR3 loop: CSAPAYPSYEQYF. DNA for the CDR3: TGCAGTGCTCCGGCCTACCCCTCCTACGAGCAGTACTTC.

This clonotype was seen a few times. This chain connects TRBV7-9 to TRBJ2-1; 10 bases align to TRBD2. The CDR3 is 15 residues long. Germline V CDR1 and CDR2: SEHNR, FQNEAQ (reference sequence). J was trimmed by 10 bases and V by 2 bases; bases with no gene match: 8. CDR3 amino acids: CASSLFERGGVEQFF. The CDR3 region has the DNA TGTGCCAGCAGCTTATTTGAGCGGGGGGGAGTAGAGCAGTTCTTC.

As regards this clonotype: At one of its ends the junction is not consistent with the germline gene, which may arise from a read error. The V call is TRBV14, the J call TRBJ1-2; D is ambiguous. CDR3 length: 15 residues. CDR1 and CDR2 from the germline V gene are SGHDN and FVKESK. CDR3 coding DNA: TGTGTCAGCAGCCCAACGCACCCGGGAAACTATGGCTACACCTTC. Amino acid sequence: CVSSPTHPGNYGYTF.

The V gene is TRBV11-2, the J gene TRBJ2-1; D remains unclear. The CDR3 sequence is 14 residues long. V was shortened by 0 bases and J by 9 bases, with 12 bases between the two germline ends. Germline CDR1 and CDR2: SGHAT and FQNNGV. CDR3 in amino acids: CASSLEPAHAEQFF. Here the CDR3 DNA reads TGTGCCAGCAGCTTAGAGCCGGCTCACGCTGAGCAGTTCTTC.

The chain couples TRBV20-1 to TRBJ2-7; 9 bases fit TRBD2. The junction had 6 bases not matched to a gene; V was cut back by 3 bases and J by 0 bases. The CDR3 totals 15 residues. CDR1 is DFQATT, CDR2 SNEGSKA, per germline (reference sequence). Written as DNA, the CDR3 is TGCAGTGCTAGTAGGCGGGGGGGCCTCTCCTACGAGCAGTACTTC. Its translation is CSASRRGGLSYEQYF.

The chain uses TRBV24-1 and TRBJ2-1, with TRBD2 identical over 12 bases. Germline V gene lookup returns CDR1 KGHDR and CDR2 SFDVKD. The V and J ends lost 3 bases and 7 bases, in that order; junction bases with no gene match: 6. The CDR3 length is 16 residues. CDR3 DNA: TGTGCCACCAGTGATGCTAGCGGGGGGGCCAGTAATGAGCAGTTCTTC. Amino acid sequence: CATSDASGGASNEQFF.

This chain's CDR3 is CASSVPGHNGYTF. The CDR3 coding sequence is TGTGCCAGCAGTGTCCCTGGACATAATGGCTACACCTTC. The gene calls are TRBV6-2 or TRBV6-3 and TRBJ1-2; D possibly corresponds to TRBD1 (5 bases). Trimming left V 5 bases short and J 6 bases short, with 13 bases between. CDR3 length equals 13 residues. Germline V gene data show CDR1 as MNHEY and CDR2 as SVGEGT.

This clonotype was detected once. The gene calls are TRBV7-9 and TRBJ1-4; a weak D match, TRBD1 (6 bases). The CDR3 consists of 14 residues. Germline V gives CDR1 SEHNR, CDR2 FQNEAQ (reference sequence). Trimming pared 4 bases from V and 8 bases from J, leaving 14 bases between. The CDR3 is CASSSGTKEEKLFF. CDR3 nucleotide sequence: TGTGCCAGCAGCTCCGGGACAAAGGAAGAAAAACTGTTTTTT. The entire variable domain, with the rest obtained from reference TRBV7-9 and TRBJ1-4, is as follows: DTGVSQNPRHKITKRGQNVTFRCDPISEHNRLYWYRQTLGQGPEFLTYFQNEAQLEKSRLLSDRFSAERPKGSFSTLEIQRTEQGDSAMYLCASSSGTKEEKLFFGSGTQLSVL.

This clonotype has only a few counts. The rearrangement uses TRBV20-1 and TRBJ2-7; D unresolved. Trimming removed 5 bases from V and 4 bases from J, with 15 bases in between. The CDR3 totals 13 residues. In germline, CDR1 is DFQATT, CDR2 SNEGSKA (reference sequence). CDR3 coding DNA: TGCAGTGCTCGAGGACCAGGCAGGTACGAGCAGTACTTC. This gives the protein CSARGPGRYEQYF.

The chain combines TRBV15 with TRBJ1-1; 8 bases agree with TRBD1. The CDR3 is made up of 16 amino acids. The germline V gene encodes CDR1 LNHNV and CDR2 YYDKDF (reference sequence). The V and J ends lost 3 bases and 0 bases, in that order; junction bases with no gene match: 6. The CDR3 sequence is CATSRDRVPMNTEAFF. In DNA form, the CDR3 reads TGTGCCACCAGCAGGGACAGGGTCCCCATGAACACTGAAGCTTTCTTT.

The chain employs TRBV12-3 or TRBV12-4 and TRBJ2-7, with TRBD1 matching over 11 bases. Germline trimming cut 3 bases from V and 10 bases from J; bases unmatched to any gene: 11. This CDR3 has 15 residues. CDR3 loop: CASSFWTGGLEAQYF. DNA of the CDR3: TGTGCCAGCAGTTTCTGGACAGGGGGCTTGGAGGCCCAGTACTTC.

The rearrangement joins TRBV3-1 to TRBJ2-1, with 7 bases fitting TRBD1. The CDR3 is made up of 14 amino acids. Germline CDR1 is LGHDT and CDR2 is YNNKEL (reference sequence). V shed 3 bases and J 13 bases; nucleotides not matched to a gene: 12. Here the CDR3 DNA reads TGTGCCAGCAGCCAGATCGGGACAGTCGGGACCCAGTTCTTC. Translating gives CASSQIGTVGTQFF.

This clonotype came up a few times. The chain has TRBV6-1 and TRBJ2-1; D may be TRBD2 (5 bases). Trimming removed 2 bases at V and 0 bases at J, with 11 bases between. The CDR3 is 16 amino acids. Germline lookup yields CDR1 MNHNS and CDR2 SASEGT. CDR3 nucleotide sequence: TGTGCCAGCAGTGAAAGCGGTCTAGGCTCCTACAATGAGCAGTTCTTC. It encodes CASSESGLGSYNEQFF.

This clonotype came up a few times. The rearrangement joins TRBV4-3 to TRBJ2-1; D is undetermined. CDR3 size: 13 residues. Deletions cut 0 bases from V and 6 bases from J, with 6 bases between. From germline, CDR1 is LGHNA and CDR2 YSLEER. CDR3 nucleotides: TGCGCCAGCAGCCAAGATCCAGGCAATGAGCAGTTCTTC. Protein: CASSQDPGNEQFF.

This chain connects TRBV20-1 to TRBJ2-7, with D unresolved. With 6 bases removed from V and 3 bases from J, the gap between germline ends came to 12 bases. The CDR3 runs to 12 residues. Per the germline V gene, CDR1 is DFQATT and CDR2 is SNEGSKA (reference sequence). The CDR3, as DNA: TGCAGTGCCCAGGAGAGGCTCTACGAGCAGTACTTC. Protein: CSAQERLYEQYF.

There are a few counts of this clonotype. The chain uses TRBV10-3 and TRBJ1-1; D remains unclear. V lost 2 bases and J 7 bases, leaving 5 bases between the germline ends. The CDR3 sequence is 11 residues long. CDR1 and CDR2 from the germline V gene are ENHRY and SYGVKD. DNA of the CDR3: TGTGCCATCAGTGAGGGGAATGAAGCTTTCTTT. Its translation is CAISEGNEAFF.

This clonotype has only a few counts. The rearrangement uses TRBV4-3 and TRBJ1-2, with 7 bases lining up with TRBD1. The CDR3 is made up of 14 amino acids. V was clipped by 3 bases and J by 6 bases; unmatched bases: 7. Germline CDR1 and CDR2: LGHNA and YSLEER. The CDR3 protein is CASSQLDRADGYTF. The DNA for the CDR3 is TGCGCCAGCAGCCAGCTTGACAGGGCCGATGGCTACACCTTC.

The CDR3 DNA sequence: TGTGCCAGCAGTGAACAGTGGCATGAGCAGTTCTTC. Its translation: CASSEQWHEQFF. V gene TRBV6-1 combines with J gene TRBJ2-1, with no clear D. There are 12 residues in the CDR3. The germline V and J ends were trimmed by 2 bases and 8 bases, with 7 bases remaining between them. Germline-derived CDR1 and CDR2 are MNHNS and SASEGT.

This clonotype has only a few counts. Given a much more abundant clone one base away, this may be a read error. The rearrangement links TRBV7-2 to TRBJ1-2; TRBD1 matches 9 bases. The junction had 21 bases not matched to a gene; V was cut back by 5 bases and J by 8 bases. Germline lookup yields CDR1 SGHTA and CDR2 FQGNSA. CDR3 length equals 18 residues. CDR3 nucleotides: TGTGCCAGCAGCCTCGGGACAGGGCGGTGTAGGATGTCTGGGGGCTACACCTTC. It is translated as CASSLGTGRCRMSGGYTF. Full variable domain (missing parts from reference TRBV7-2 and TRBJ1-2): GAGVSQSPSNKVTEKGKDVELRCDPISGHTALYWYRQSLGQGLEFLIYFQGNSAPDKSGLPSDRFSAERTGGSVSTLTIQRTQQEDSAVYLCASSLGTGRCRMSGGYTFGSGTRLTVV.

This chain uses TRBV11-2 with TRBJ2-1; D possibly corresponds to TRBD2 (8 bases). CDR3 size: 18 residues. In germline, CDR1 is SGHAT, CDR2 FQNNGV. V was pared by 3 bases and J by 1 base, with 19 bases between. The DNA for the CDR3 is TGTGCCAGCAGCTTCTGGACTAGCAGGGGGACATCCTACAATGAGCAGTTCTTC. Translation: CASSFWTSRGTSYNEQFF.

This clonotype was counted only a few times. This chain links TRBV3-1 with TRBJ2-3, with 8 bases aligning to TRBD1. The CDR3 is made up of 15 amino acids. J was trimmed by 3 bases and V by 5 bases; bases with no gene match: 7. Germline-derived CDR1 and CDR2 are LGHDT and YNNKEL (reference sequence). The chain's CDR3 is CASSGRGRRTDTQYF. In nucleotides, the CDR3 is TGTGCCAGCAGCGGCAGGGGGCGGCGGACAGATACGCAGTATTTT.

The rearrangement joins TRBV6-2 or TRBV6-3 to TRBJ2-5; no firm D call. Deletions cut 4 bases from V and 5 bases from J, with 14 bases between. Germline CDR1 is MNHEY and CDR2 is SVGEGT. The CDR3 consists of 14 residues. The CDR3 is CASSFGTPVETQYF. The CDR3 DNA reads TGTGCCAGCAGTTTTGGAACCCCAGTGGAGACCCAGTACTTC.

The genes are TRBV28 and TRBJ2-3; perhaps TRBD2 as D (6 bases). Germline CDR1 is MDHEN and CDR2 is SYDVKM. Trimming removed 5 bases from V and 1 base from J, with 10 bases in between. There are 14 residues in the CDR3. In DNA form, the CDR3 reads TGTGCCAGCAGTGGCGGGGTCCGCACAGATACGCAGTATTTT. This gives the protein CASSGGVRTDTQYF.

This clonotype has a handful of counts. CDR3 sequence reads: CATSDSGYNEQFF. CDR3 bases: TGTGCCACCAGTGACTCGGGGTACAATGAGCAGTTCTTC. The rearrangement links TRBV24-1 to TRBJ2-1, with D possibly TRBD2 on 5 matching bases. Trimming cost V 4 bases and J 4 bases, with 7 bases left between them. The CDR3 runs to 13 residues. Germline CDR1 KGHDR, CDR2 SFDVKD.

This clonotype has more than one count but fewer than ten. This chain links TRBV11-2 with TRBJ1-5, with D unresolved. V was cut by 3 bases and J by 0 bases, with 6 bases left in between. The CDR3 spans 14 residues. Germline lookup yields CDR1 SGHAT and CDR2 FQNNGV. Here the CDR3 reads CASSLAYSNQPQHF. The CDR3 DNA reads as TGTGCCAGCAGCTTGGCCTATAGCAATCAGCCCCAGCATTTT.

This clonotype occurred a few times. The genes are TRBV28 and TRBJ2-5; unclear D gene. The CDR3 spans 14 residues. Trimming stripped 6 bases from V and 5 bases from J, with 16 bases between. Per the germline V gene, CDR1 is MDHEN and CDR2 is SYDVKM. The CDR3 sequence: CASSLPLGVETQYF. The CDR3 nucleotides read TGTGCCAGCAGCCTCCCCCTCGGAGTGGAGACCCAGTACTTC.